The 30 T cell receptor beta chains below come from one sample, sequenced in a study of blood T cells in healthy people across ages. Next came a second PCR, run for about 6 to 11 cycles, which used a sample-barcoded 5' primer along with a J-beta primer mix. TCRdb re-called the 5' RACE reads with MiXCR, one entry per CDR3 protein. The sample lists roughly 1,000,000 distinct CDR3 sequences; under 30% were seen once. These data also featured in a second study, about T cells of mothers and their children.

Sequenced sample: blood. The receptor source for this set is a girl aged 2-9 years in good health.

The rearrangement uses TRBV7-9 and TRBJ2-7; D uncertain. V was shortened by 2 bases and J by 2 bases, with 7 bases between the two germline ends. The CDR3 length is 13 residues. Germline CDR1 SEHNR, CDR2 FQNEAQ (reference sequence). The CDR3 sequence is CASSLIEPYEQYF. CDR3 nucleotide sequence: TGTGCCAGCAGCTTAATAGAGCCCTACGAGCAGTACTTC.

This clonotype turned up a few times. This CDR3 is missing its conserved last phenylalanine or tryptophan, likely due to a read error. The CDR3 protein is CASSSTRLAGLYEQYL. CDR3 DNA sequence: TGTGCCAGCAGCTCGACTCGACTAGCGGGGCTCTACGAGCAGTACCTC. The V gene is TRBV12-3 or TRBV12-4, the J gene TRBJ2-7; 11 nucleotides match TRBD2. CDR3 length: 16 amino acids. V lost 6 bases and J lost 3; bases outside the gene matches: 10.

CDR3 nucleotide sequence: TGTGCCAGCAGCCGGACTAGCGGGAGGGCGGCCGAGCAGTACTTC. Encoded protein: CASSRTSGRAAEQYF. The chain employs TRBV7-2 and TRBJ2-7; 15 bases map to TRBD2. V shed 5 bases, J shed 6 bases, and the junction held 5 bases outside the gene matches. Germline-derived CDR1 and CDR2 are SGHTA and FQGNSA. This CDR3 is 15 amino acids long.

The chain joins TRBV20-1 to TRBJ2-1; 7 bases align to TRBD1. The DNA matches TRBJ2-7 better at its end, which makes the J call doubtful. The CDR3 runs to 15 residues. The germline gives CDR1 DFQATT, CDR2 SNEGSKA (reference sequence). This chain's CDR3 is CSARVTGTRRDEQYF. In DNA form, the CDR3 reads TGCAGTGCTAGAGTGACAGGGACAAGACGGGACGAGCAGTACTTC.

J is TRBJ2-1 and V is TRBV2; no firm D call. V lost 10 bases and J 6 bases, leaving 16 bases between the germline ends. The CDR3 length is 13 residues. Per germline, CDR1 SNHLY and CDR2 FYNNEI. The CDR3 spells CATRSRYSNEQFF. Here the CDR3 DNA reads TGTGCCACCCGTAGTAGGTACTCCAATGAGCAGTTCTTC.

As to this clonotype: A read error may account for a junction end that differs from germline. Here the CDR3 DNA reads TGCGCCAGCAGTGACCCGGACGGAGGGGAACTCTTC. It specifies CASSDPDGGELF. The chain has TRBV10-2 and TRBJ2-5; TRBD2 might be the D (6 bases). The CDR3 spans 12 residues. CDR1 and CDR2 from the germline V gene are WSHSY and SAAADI.

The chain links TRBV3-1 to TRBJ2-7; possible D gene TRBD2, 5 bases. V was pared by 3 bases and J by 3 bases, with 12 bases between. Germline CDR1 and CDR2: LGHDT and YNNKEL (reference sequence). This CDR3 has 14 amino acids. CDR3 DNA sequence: TGTGCCAGCAGCCATTCAGGACTGCTCTACGAGCAGTACTTC. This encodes CASSHSGLLYEQYF.

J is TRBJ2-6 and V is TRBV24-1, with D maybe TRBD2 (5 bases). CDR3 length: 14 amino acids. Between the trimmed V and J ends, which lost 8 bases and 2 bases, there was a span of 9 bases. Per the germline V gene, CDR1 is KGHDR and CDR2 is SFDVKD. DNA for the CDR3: TGTGCCACCAAATGGACTCCTGGGGCCAACGTCCTGACTTTC. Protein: CATKWTPGANVLTF.

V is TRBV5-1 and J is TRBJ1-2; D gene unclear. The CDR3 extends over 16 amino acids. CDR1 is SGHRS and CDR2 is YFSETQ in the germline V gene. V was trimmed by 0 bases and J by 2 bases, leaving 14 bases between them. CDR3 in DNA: TGCGCCAGCAGCTTGGGAGCGTCAGGAAGCAACTATGGCTACACCTTC. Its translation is CASSLGASGSNYGYTF.

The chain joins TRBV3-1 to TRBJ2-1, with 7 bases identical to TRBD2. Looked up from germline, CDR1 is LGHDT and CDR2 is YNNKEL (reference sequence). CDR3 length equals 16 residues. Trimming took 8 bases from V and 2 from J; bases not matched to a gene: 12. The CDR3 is CASRGWDSGPYNEQFF. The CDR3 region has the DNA TGTGCCAGCCGCGGCTGGGATAGCGGGCCCTACAATGAGCAGTTCTTC.

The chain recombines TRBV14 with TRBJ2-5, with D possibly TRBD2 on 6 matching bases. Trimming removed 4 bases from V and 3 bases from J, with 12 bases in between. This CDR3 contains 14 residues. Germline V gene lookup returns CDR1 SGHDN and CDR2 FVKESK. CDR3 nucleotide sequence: TGTGCCAGCAGCCCAGTGGGCGGGAAAGAGACCCAGTACTTC. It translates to CASSPVGGKETQYF.

CDR3 sequence: CASSYSSGEGSYNEQFF. CDR3 sequence (DNA): TGTGCCAGCAGTTACTCCTCAGGGGAGGGCTCCTACAATGAGCAGTTCTTC. The chain couples TRBV6-6 to TRBJ2-1; tentative D call: TRBD2 (7 bases). CDR1 is MNHNY, CDR2 SVGAGI, per germline (reference sequence). CDR3 size: 17 residues. The V end was cut by 0 bases, the J end by 0 bases, with 12 bases between.

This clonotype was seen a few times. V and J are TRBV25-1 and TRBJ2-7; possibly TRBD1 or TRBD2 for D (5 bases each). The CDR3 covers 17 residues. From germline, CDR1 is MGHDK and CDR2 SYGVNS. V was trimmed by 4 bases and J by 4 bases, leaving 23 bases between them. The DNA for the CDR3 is TGTGCCAGCAGTGTAGTAGGGTCGGGGACCGCCCGTTACGAGCAGTACTTC. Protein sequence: CASSVVGSGTARYEQYF.

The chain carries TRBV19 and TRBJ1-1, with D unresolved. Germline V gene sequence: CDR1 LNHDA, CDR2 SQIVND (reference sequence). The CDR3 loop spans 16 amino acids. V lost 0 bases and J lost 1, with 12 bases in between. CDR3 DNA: TGTGCCAGTAGTATAGATGAGGAGGGTCCGAACACTGAAGCTTTCTTT. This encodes CASSIDEEGPNTEAFF.

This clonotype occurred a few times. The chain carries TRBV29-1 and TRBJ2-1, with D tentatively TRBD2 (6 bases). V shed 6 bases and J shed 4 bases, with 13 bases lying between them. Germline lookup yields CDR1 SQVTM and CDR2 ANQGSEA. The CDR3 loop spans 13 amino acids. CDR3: CSVLRDLYNEQFF. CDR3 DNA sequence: TGCAGCGTCCTACGGGACTTATACAATGAGCAGTTCTTC.

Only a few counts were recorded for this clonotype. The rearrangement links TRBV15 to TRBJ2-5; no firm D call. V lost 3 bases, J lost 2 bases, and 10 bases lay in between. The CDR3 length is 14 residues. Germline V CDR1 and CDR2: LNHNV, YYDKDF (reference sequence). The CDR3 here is CATSRGTAQETQYF. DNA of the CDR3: TGTGCCACCAGCAGGGGAACGGCTCAAGAGACCCAGTACTTC.

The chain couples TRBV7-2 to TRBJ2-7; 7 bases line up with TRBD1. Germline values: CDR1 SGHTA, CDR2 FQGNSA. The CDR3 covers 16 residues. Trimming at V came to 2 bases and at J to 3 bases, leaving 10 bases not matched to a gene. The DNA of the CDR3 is TGTGCCAGCAGCTTAAATGTGGGACAGAGATGCTACGAGCAGTACTTC. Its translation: CASSLNVGQRCYEQYF.

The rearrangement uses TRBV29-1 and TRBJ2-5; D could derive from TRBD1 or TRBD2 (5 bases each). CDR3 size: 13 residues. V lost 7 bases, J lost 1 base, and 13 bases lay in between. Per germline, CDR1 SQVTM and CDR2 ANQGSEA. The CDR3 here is CSATGLSQETQYF. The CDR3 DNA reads TGCAGCGCTACAGGACTTTCCCAAGAGACCCAGTACTTC.

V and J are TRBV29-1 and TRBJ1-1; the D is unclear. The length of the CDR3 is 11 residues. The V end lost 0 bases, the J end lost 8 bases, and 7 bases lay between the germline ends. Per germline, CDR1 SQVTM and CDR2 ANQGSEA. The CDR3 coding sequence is TGCAGCGTTGAAGACTGGGGAGAAGCTTTCTTT. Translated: CSVEDWGEAFF.

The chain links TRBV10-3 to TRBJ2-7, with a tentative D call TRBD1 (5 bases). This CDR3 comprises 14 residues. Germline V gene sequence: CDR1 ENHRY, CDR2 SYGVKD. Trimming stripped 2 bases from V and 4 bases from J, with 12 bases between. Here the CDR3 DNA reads TGTGCCATCAGTGAGGCCCAGGGATCGTACGAGCAGTACTTC. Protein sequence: CAISEAQGSYEQYF.

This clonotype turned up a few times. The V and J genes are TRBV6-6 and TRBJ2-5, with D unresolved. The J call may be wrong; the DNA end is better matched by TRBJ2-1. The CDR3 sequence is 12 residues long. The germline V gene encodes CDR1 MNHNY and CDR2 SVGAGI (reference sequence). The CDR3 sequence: CASLRTNNEQFF. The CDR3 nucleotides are TGTGCCAGTCTTAGAACAAACAATGAGCAGTTCTTC.

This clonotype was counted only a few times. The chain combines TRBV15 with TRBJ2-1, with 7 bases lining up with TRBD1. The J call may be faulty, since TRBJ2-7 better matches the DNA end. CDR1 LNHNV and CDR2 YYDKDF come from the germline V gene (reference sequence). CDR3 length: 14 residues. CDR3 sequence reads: CATSSPGQTYEQYF. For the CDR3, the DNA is TGTGCCACCAGCAGCCCGGGACAGACCTACGAGCAGTACTTC.

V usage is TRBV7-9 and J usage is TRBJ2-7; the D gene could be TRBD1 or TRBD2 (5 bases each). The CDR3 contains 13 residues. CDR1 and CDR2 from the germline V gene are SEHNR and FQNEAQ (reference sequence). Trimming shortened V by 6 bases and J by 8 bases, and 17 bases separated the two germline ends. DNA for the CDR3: TGTGCCAGCAGTGATATGGGGGTTGAAAAGCAGTACTTC. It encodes CASSDMGVEKQYF.

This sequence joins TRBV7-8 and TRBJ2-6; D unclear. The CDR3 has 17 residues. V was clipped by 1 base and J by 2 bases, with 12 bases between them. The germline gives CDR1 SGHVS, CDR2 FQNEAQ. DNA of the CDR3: TGTGCCAGCAGCTTAGGCATGCAGGCCGCTGGGGCCAACGTCCTGACTTTC. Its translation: CASSLGMQAAGANVLTF.

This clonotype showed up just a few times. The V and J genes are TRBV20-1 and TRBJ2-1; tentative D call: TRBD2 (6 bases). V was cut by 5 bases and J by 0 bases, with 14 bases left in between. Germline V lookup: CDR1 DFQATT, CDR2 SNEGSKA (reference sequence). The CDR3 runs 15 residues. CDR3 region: CSAVGGVSSYNEQFF. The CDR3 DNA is TGCAGTGCTGTGGGCGGGGTTAGCTCCTACAATGAGCAGTTCTTC.

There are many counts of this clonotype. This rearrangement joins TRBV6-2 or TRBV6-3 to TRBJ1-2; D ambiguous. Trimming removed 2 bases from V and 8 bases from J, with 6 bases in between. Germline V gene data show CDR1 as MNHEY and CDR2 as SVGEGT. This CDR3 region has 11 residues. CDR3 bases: TGTGCCAGCAGTTACGGAGCGGGCTACACCTTC. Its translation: CASSYGAGYTF.

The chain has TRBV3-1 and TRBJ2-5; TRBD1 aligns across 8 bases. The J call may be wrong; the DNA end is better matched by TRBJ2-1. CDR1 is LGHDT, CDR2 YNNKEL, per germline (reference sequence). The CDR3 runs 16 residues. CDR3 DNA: TGTGCCAGCAGCCAAGAGAGAGGACAGGGTGTATATGAGCAGTTCTTC. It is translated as CASSQERGQGVYEQFF.

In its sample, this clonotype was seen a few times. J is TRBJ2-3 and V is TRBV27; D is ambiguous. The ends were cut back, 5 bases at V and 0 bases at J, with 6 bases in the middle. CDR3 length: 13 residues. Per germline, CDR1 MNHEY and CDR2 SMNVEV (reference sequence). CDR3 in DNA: TGTGCCAGCAGTCACGGAAGCACAGATACGCAGTATTTT. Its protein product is CASSHGSTDTQYF.

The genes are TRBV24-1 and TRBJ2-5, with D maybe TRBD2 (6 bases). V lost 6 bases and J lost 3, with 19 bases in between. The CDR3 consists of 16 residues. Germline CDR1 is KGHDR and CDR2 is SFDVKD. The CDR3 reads CATSRGAAISEETQYF. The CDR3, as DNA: TGTGCCACCAGTCGCGGGGCCGCAATCAGCGAAGAGACCCAGTACTTC.

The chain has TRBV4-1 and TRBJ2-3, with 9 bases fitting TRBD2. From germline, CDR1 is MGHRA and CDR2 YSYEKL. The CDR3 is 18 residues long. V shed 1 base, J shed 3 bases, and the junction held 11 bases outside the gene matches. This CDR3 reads CASSQGAGTSFPTDTQYF. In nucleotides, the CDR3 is TGCGCCAGCAGCCAAGGCGCCGGGACTAGCTTCCCAACAGATACGCAGTATTTT.